These 7 T cell receptor beta chains were sequenced from one sample in a study of blood T cell repertoires in COVID-19. Sequencing was performed with immunoSEQ multiplex PCR; in TCRdb, only in-frame clones are kept and a portion is missing. Of 150,000 to 200,000 clones in the sample, around four fifths were seen once. The source material was peripheral blood. The receptors here all came from an elderly woman with acute or convalescent COVID-19.

The chain links TRBV6-5 to TRBJ2-5; 7 positions match TRBD1. The trim removed 2 bases at V and 1 base at J, leaving 4 bases unmatched. CDR1 and CDR2 (germline): MNHEY, SVGAGI. The CDR3 is 15 amino acids. As DNA, the CDR3 is TGTGCCAGCAGTTACGTTCACAGGGGCCAAGAGACCCAGTACTTC. It yields the protein CASSYVHRGQETQYF.

This chain uses TRBV5-1 with TRBJ2-3; unclear D gene. The germline CDR1 and CDR2 sequences are SGHRS and YFSETQ. The length of the CDR3 is 15 residues. Trimming removed 4 bases from V and 4 bases from J, with 16 bases in between. The CDR3 DNA is TGCGCCAGCAGCGAGGAAAGTACGGTCCCAGATACGCAGTATTTT. It encodes CASSEESTVPDTQYF.

This clone occurred once. This chain joins TRBV7-2 and TRBJ1-2, with D possibly matching TRBD1 (6 bases). Germline CDR1 and CDR2: SGHTA and FQGNSA. Trimming cost V 5 bases and J 6 bases, with 19 bases left between them. CDR3 length: 15 residues. In nucleotides, the CDR3 is TGTGCCAGCAGCCCACTTTTGGCCAGGGGCCATGGCTACACCTTC. Residues: CASSPLLARGHGYTF.

The chain has TRBV3-1 (or the pseudogene TRBV3-2) and TRBJ1-2; D is unresolved. The CDR3 is 12 residues long. CDR1 and CDR2 from the germline V gene are LGHDT and YNNKEL (reference sequence). V was cut by 3 bases and J by 4 bases, with 6 bases left in between. The DNA for the CDR3 is TGTGCCAGCAGCCAGGCAATCTATGGCTACACCTTC. Protein product: CASSQAIYGYTF.

The sample holds a few counts of this clone. V gene TRBV7-8 combines with J gene TRBJ1-1; no clear D gene. This CDR3 region has 13 residues. In germline, CDR1 is SGHVS, CDR2 FQNEAQ. The V gene lost 1 base and the J gene lost 5 bases, with 8 bases spanning the gap. The CDR3 loop reads CASSLGQVTEAFF. The CDR3 DNA is TGTGCCAGCAGCTTAGGCCAGGTGACTGAAGCTTTCTTT.

The chain uses TRBV29-1 and TRBJ2-7; 7 positions agree with TRBD2. Germline values: CDR1 SQVTM, CDR2 ANQGSEA. The CDR3 length is 12 residues. Trimming cost V 6 bases and J 7 bases; bases outside gene matches: 9. The CDR3 loop reads CSVRTPGGEQYF. The CDR3 DNA reads as TGCAGCGTCAGGACACCGGGGGGAGAGCAGTACTTC.

The rearrangement links TRBV4-1 to TRBJ2-3; TRBD2 matches at 9 bases. V shed 5 bases and J 2 bases; nucleotides not matched to a gene: 11. This CDR3 has 17 residues. CDR1 is MGHRA, CDR2 YSYEKL, per germline. The DNA of the CDR3 is TGCGCCAGCAGCACTATACTGAGCGGGAGGCCCACAGATACGCAGTATTTT. This encodes CASSTILSGRPTDTQYF.